Sequencing of this TCR beta chain was carried out in a study of neurological immune-mediated disorders. TCRdb fed the 5' RACE reads into MiXCR, producing one record per CDR3 protein. In the table there are around 29,000 distinct CDR3 sequences, under 6% of which are singletons. This clonotype was seen ten or more times. Trimming shortened V by 6 bases and J by 0 bases, and 9 bases separated the two germline ends. The CDR3 runs 13 residues. The V gene's germline CDR1 is DFQATT and CDR2 SNEGSKA (reference sequence). The chain has TRBV20-1 and TRBJ1-3, with D unresolved. The sample taken for sequencing was CD4+ T cells from blood. The receptor's source is a woman in her fifties or sixties in good health. The CDR3 is CSAPALSGNTIYF. The CDR3 DNA reads TGCAGTGCCCCAGCTCTCTCTGGAAACACCATATATTTT.